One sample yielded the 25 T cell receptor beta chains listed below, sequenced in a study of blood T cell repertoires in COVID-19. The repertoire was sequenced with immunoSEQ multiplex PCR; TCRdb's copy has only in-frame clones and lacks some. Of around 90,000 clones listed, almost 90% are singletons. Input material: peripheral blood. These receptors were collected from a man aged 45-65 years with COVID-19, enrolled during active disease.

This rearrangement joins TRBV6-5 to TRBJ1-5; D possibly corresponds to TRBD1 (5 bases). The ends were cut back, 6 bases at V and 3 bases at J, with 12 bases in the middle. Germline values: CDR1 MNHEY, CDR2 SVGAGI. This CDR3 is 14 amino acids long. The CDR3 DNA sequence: TGTGCCAGCAGCTCCGACAGTATCAATCAGCCCCAGCATTTT. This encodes CASSSDSINQPQHF.

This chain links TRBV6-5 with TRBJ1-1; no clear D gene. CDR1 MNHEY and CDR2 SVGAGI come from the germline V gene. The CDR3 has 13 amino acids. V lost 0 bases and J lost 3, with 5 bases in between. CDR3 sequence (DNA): TGTGCCAGCAGTTACTCGAGTGACACTGAAGCTTTCTTT. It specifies CASSYSSDTEAFF.

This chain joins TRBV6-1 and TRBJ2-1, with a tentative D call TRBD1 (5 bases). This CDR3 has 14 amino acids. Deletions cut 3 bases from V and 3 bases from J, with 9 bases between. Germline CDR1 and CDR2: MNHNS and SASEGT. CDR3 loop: CASSEGLRYNEQFF. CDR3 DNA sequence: TGTGCCAGCAGTGAGGGGCTCCGCTACAATGAGCAGTTCTTC.

CDR3 in DNA: TGTGCCAGCAGCGTGTCGGACAGGGGGGTATCAGATACGCAGTATTTT. Residues: CASSVSDRGVSDTQYF. The chain uses TRBV6-4 and TRBJ2-3; TRBD1 matches at 10 bases. V lost 6 bases to trimming and J lost 4 bases; unmatched junction nucleotides: 10. Germline loops: CDR1 MRHNA, CDR2 SNTAGT. The CDR3 is made up of 16 amino acids.

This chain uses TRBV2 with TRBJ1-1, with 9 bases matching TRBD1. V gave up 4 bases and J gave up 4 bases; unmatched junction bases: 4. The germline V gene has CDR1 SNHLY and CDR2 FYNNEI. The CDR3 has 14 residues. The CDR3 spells CASSVGQGFTEAFF. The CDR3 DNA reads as TGTGCCAGCAGTGTAGGACAGGGGTTCACTGAAGCTTTCTTT.

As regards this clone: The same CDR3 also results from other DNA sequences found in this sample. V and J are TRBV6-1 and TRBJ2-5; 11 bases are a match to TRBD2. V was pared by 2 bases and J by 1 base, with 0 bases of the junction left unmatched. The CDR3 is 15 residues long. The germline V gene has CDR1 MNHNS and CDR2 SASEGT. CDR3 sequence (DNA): TGTGCCAGCAGTGAACTAGCGGGGGGCCAAGAGACCCAGTACTTC. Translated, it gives CASSELAGGQETQYF.

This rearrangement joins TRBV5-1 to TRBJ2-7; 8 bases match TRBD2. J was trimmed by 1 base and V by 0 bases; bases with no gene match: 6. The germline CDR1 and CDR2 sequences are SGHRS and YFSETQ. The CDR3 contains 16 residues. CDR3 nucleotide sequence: TGCGCCAGCAGCTTGGCCCGGGGGGGCGCTTCCTACGAGCAGTACTTC. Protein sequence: CASSLARGGASYEQYF.

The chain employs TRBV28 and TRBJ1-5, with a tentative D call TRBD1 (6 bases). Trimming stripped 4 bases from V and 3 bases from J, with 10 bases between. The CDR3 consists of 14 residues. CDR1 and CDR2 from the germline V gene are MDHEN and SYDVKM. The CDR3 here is CASSSDSYNQPQHF. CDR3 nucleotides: TGTGCCAGCAGTTCGGACAGTTACAATCAGCCCCAGCATTTT. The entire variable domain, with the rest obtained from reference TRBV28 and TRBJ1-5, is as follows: DVKVTQSSRYLVKRTGEKVFLECVQDMDHENMFWYRQDPGLGLRLIYFSYDVKMKEKGDIPEGYSVSREKKERFSLILESASTNQTSMYLCASSSDSYNQPQHFGDGTRLSIL.

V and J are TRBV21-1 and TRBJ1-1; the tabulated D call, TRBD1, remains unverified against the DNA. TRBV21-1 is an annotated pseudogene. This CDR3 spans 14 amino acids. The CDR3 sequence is CASSNRTGAGEAFF. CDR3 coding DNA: TGTGCCAGCAGCAATCGAACAGGGGCGGGTGAAGCTTTCTTT.

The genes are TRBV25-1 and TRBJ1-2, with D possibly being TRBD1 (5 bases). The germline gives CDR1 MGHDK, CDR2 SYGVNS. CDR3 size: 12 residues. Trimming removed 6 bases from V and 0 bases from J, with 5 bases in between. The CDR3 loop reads CASRQANYGYTF. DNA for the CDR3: TGTGCCAGCAGACAGGCTAACTATGGCTACACCTTC.

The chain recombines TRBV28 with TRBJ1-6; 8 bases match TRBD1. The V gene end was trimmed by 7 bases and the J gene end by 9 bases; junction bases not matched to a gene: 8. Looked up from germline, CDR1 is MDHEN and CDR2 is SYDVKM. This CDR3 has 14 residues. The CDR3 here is CASTLPGGVSPLHF. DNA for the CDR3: TGTGCCAGCACGTTGCCAGGGGGCGTTTCACCCCTCCACTTT.

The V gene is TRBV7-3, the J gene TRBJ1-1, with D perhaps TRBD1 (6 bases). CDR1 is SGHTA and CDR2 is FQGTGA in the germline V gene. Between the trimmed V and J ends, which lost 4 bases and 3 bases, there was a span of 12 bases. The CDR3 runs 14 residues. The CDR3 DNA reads TGTGCCAGCAGCTCACAGGGAGGGCACACTGAAGCTTTCTTT. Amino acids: CASSSQGGHTEAFF.

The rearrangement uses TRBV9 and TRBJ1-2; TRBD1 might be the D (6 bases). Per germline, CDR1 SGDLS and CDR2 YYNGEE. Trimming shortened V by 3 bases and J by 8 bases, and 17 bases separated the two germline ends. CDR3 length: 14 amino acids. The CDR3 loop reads CASSARPTGSGYTF. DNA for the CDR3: TGTGCCAGCAGCGCCCGGCCTACAGGGTCGGGCTACACCTTC.

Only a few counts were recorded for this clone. CDR3 amino acids: CASTRTNTGELFF. In DNA form, the CDR3 reads TGTGCCAGCACCAGGACGAACACCGGGGAGCTGTTTTTT. V and J are TRBV6-5 and TRBJ2-2; no definite D call. CDR1 is MNHEY, CDR2 SVGAGI, per germline. Trimming shortened V by 7 bases and J by 0 bases, and 6 bases separated the two germline ends. The CDR3 sequence is 13 residues long.

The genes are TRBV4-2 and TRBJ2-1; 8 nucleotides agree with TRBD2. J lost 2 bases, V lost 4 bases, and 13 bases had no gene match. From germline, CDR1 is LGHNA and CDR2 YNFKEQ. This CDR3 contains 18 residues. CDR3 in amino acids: CASSPLARSGGTYNEQFF. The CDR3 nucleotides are TGTGCCAGCAGCCCCCTAGCACGGAGCGGGGGCACCTACAATGAGCAGTTCTTC.

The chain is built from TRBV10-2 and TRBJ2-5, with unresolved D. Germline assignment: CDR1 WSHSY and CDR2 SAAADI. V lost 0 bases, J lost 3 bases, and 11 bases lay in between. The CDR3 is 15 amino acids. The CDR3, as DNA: TGCGCCAGCAGTGAGTCGTGGCAGTCGAAAGAGACCCAGTACTTC. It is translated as CASSESWQSKETQYF.

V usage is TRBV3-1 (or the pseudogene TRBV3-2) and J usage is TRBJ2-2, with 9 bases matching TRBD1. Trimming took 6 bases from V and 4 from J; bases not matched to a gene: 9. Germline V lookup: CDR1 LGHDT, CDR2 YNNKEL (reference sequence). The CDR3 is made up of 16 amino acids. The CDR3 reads CASRDWGQGGTGELFF. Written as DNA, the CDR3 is TGTGCCAGCAGGGACTGGGGACAGGGAGGCACCGGGGAGCTGTTTTTT.

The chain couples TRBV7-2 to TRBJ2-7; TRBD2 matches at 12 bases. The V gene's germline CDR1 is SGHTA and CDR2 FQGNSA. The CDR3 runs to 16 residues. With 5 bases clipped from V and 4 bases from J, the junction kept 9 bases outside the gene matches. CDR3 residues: CASSPRTSGVRYEQYF. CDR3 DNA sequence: TGTGCCAGCAGCCCCCGGACTAGCGGGGTGAGGTACGAGCAGTACTTC. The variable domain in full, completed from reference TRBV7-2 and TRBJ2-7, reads GAGVSQSPSNKVTEKGKDVELRCDPISGHTALYWYRQSLGQGLEFLIYFQGNSAPDKSGLPSDRFSAERTGGSVSTLTIQRTQQEDSAVYLCASSPRTSGVRYEQYFGPGTRLTVT.

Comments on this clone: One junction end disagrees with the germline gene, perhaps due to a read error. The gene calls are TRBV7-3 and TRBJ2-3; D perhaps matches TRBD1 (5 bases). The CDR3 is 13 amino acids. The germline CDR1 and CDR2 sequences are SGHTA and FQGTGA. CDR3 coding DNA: TGTGCCAGCAGCCTAACCCCAGGGGATACGCAGTATTTT. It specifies CASSLTPGDTQYF.

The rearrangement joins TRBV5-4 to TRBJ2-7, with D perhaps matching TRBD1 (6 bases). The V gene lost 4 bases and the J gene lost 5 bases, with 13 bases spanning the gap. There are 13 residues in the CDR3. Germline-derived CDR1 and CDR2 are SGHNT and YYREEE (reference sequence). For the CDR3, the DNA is TGTGCCAGCAGCGAACAGGGAAGCGACGAGCAGTACTTC. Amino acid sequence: CASSEQGSDEQYF.

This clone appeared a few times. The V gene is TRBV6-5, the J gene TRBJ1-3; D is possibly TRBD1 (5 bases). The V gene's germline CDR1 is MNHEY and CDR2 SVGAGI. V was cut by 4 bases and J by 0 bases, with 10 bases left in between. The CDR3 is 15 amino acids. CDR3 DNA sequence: TGTGCCAGCAGTTTCCAGGGAGGCTCTGGAAACACCATATATTTT. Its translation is CASSFQGGSGNTIYF.

The CDR3 DNA reads TGTGCCAGCAGCCCACGGGGGGGTACGAGCTCTGGAAACACCATATATTTT. As protein: CASSPRGGTSSGNTIYF. The chain combines TRBV9 with TRBJ1-3; D is possibly TRBD1 (5 bases). The CDR3 covers 17 residues. V lost 4 bases to trimming and J lost 0 bases, with 17 bases between them. Germline V gives CDR1 SGDLS, CDR2 YYNGEE.

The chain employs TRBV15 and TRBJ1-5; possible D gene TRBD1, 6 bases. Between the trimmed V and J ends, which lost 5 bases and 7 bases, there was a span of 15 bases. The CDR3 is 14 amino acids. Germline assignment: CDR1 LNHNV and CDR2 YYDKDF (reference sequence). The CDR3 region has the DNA TGTGCCACCAGCCGGGGGGCTGGGTCCCAGCCCCAGCATTTT. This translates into CATSRGAGSQPQHF.

The CDR3 DNA reads as TGTGCCAGTAGTAGGGACAGGGAAGCTTTCTTT. Amino acids: CASSRDREAFF. This chain links TRBV19 with TRBJ1-1; TRBD1 agrees at 8 bases. The germline V gene has CDR1 LNHDA and CDR2 SQIVND (reference sequence). J lost 8 bases, V lost 4 bases, and 0 bases had no gene match. The CDR3 spans 11 residues. The full variable domain, completed using reference TRBV19 and TRBJ1-1, is DGGITQSPKYLFRKEGQNVTLSCEQNLNHDAMYWYRQDPGQGLRLIYYSQIVNDFQKGDIAEGYSVSREKKESFPLTVTSAQKNPTAFYLCASSRDREAFFGQGTRLTVV.

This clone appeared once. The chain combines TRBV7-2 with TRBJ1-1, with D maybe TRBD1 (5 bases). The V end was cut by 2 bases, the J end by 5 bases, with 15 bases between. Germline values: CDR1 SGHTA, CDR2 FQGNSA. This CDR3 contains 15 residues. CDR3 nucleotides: TGTGCCAGCAGCTTATCTGCAGGGATGGGGACTGAAGCTTTCTTT. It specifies CASSLSAGMGTEAFF.